This T cell receptor (beta chain) is from a study of beta chain features in type 1 diabetes. Study outcomes and limitations: Among patients, naive, central memory and Treg TCRB repertoires appeared more similar than among healthy donors. PCR might pick shorter templates more often, in the same way for patients and controls. A moderate, significant TCRB CDR3 shortening appeared in type 1 diabetes across four CD4+ subsets.

This clone has more than one count but fewer than ten. Its matching antigen is unknown. The isolated RNA, all of it, was reverse transcribed, so expressed TCRB transcripts were what got sequenced. Naive, central memory and regulatory T cell samples yielded about 3.57 million reads on average. TCRdb's table, derived via immunoSEQ multiplex PCR, lists solely in-frame clones and lacks some. Here the sample spans approximately 170,000 clones, about 7.8% being singletons. This TCR was recovered from a woman aged 40-49 years with type 1 diabetes. Material: central memory CD4+ T cells from blood.

DNA for the CDR3: TGTGCCAGTAGTCGACAGGGGACTAGCACTGAGCAGTTCTTC. It yields the protein CASSRQGTSTEQFF. The chain has TRBV19 and TRBJ2-1, with a possible D match to TRBD2 (9 bases). V was pared by 5 bases and J by 9 bases, with 17 bases between. Germline V gene sequence: CDR1 LNHDA, CDR2 SQIVND (reference sequence). The CDR3 is 14 residues long.